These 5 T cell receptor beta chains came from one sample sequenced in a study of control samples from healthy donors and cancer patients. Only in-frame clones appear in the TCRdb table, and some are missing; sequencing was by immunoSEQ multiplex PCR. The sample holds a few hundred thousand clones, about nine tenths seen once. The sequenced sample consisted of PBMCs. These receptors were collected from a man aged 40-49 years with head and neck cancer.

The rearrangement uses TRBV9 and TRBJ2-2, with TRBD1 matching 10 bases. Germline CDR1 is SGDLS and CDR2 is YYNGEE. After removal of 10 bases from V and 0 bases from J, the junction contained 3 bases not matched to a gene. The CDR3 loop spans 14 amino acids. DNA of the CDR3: TGTGCCGGAGGACAGGGGGCGAACACCGGGGAGCTGTTTTTT. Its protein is CAGGQGANTGELFF.

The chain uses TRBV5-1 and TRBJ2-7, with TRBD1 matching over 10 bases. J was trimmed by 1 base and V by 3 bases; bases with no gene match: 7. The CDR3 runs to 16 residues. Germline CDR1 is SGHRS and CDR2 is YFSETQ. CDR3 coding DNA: TGCGCCAGCAGCTCAAAAAGGACAGGGGGATCCTACGAGCAGTACTTC. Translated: CASSSKRTGGSYEQYF.

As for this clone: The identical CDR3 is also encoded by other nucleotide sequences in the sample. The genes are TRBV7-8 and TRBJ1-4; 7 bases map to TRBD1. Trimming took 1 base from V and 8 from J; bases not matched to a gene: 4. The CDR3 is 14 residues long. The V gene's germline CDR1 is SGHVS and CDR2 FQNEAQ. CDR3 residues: CASSLGQGAEKLFF. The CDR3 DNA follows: TGTGCCAGCAGCTTAGGACAGGGAGCGGAAAAACTGTTTTTT. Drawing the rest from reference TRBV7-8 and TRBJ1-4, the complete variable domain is GAGVSQSPRYKVAKRGQDVALRCDPISGHVSLFWYQQALGQGPEFLTYFQNEAQLDKSGLPSDRFFAERPEGSVSTLKIQRTQQEDSAVYLCASSLGQGAEKLFFGSGTQLSVL.

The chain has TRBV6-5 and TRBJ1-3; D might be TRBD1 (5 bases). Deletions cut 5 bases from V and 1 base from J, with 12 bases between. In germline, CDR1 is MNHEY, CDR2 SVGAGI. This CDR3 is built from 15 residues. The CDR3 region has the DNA TGTGCCAGCAGTCCTGAGACAGCTTCTGGAAACACCATATATTTT. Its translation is CASSPETASGNTIYF.

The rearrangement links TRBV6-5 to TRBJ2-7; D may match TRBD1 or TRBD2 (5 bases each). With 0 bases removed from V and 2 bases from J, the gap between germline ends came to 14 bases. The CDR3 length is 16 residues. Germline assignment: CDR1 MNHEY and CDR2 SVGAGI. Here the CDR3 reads CASSYSQRTLAYEQYF. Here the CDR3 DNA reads TGTGCCAGCAGTTACTCTCAAAGGACACTAGCCTACGAGCAGTACTTC.